This entry lists 6 T cell receptor beta chains sequenced from one sample in a study of a mutant IDH1 vaccine in newly diagnosed glioma. Their antigens are not known. Some clones are missing from TCRdb's copy, which holds only in-frame ones; the method was immunoSEQ multiplex PCR. The repertoire includes tens of thousands of clones, approximately 75% of them detected once, and 4% to 5.5% sits in the top ten. The sample's time point: week 47, end of study. Each dose delivered 300 ug of mutant IDH1 20-mer peptide subcutaneously with imiquimod. Sequencing was performed on PBMCs, taken from a glioma patient whose treatment included an IDH1 peptide vaccine. These receptors originate from a man in his forties with glioma.

This clone has only a few counts. V gene TRBV7-3 combines with J gene TRBJ2-1; 8 bases fit TRBD1. CDR1 and CDR2 from the germline V gene are SGHTA and FQGTGA. This CDR3 is built from 13 residues. Losses at the gene ends were 4 bases for V and 10 bases for J; bases not matched to a gene: 6. The CDR3 DNA is TGTGCCAGCAGCTCCGACAGGGGACGGGAGCAGTTCTTC. Encoded protein: CASSSDRGREQFF.

This chain connects TRBV6-5 to TRBJ2-7; the match to TRBD1 covers 7 bases. The CDR3 extends over 13 amino acids. Germline loops: CDR1 MNHEY, CDR2 SVGAGI. V dropped 4 bases and J dropped 5; count of bases not matched to a gene: 5. CDR3 region: CASSFGTAHEQYF. The CDR3 DNA is TGTGCCAGCAGTTTCGGGACAGCCCACGAGCAGTACTTC.

The chain is built from TRBV6-5 and TRBJ2-7; a possible D gene is TRBD1 (5 bases). Trimming shortened V by 6 bases and J by 3 bases, and 15 bases separated the two germline ends. Germline V gene lookup returns CDR1 MNHEY and CDR2 SVGAGI. The length of the CDR3 is 14 residues. In nucleotides, the CDR3 is TGTGCCAGCAGACTGGGCAGGGTGGTCTACGAGCAGTACTTC. Translating gives CASRLGRVVYEQYF.

This chain connects TRBV2 to TRBJ1-6, with D possibly TRBD1 on 6 matching bases. Trimming pared 4 bases from V and 6 bases from J, leaving 19 bases between. CDR1 and CDR2 (germline): SNHLY, FYNNEI. This CDR3 has 17 residues. The CDR3: CASSARGTGSGNSPLHF. As DNA, the CDR3 is TGTGCCAGCAGTGCTAGGGGAACAGGGTCCGGTAATTCACCCCTCCACTTT. Full variable domain (missing parts from reference TRBV2 and TRBJ1-6): EPEVTQTPSHQVTQMGQEVILRCVPISNHLYFYWYRQILGQKVEFLVSFYNNEISEKSEIFDDQFSVERPDGSNFTLKIRSTKLEDSAMYFCASSARGTGSGNSPLHFGNGTRLTVT.

J is TRBJ2-3 and V is TRBV9, with 7 bases lining up with TRBD1. Germline values: CDR1 SGDLS, CDR2 YYNGEE. The CDR3 consists of 13 residues. V gave up 4 bases and J gave up 4 bases; unmatched junction bases: 3. This chain's CDR3 is CASSLGGADTQYF. The CDR3 coding sequence is TGTGCCAGCAGCCTAGGGGGCGCAGATACGCAGTATTTT.

V gene TRBV6-1 combines with J gene TRBJ2-2; D remains unclear. V lost 5 bases to trimming and J lost 1 base, with 5 bases between them. The germline V gene has CDR1 MNHNS and CDR2 SASEGT. There are 13 residues in the CDR3. CDR3 loop: CASSIQNTGELFF. In DNA, the CDR3 is TGTGCCAGCAGTATCCAGAACACCGGGGAGCTGTTTTTT.